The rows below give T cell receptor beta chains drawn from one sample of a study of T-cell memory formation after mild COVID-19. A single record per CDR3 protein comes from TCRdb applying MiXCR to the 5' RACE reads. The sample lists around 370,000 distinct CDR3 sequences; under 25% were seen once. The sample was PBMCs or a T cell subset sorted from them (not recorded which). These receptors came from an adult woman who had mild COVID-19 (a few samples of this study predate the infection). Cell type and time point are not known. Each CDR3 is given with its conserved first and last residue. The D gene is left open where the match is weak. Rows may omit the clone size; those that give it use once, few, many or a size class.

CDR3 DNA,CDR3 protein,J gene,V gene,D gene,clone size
TGTGCCAGCAGCTTGGACAGGCTCTATGGCTACACCTTC,CASSLDRLYGYTF,TRBJ1-2,TRBV12-3/TRBV12-4,TRBD1,.
TGTGCCAGCAGCCCCCGGGTAGCGGGGAACAATGAGCAGTTCTTC,CASSPRVAGNNEQFF,TRBJ2-1,TRBV9,TRBD2,.
TGCAGCGTTGAAGAATGGAGGACAGGGTACTACAATGAGCAGTTCTTC,CSVEEWRTGYYNEQFF,TRBJ2-1,TRBV29-1,TRBD1,many
TGTGCCAGCAGTTTGACCCATGGGAAGTCTGAAGCTTTCTTT,CASSLTHGKSEAFF,TRBJ1-1,TRBV12-3/TRBV12-4,.,.
TGCAGTGCTATACGGGACAGATTGGCAGATACGCAGTATTTT,CSAIRDRLADTQYF,TRBJ2-3,TRBV20-1,TRBD1,many
TGTGCCAGCAGCTTCGTGCTCCAAGAGACCCAGTACTTC,CASSFVLQETQYF,TRBJ2-5,TRBV7-2,.,few
TGTGCCAGTAGTACCTGGGACAGGCAGAACACTGAAGCTTTCTTT,CASSTWDRQNTEAFF,TRBJ1-1,TRBV19,TRBD1,few
TGTGCCAGCAGCTTAAGTCTAAATCCCTCCGATGAGCAGTTCTTC,CASSLSLNPSDEQFF,TRBJ2-1,TRBV7-7,.,.
TGTGCCAGCAGTTCATGGACAGGGGACAGCAATCAGCCCCAGCATTTT,CASSSWTGDSNQPQHF,TRBJ1-5,TRBV6-2/TRBV6-3,TRBD1,.
TGTGCCAGCAGCTTAGACCTAGGGGGCTATGGCTACACCTTC,CASSLDLGGYGYTF,TRBJ1-2,TRBV7-9,.,.
TGTGCCAGCAGTCCCGAAGCGGGGTTCAGCTCCTACGAGCAGTACTTC,CASSPEAGFSSYEQYF,TRBJ2-7,TRBV12-3/TRBV12-4,TRBD2,few
TGTGCCAGCAGTTACCGACAGGGATACGAGCAGTACTTC,CASSYRQGYEQYF,TRBJ2-7,TRBV6-5,TRBD1,few
TGCGCCAGCACCTTGGACAGGGGTGGGGATGAGCAGTTCTTC,CASTLDRGGDEQFF,TRBJ2-1,TRBV5-1,TRBD1,.
TGTGCCAGCAGCCAAGGGGCCCGGGGCCGGGATTCCCAGTACTTC,CASSQGARGRDSQYF,TRBJ2-5,TRBV3-1,.,.
TGCGCCATCGAAGTGGGTACAGGGGCGTCTAACTATGGCTACACCTTC,CAIEVGTGASNYGYTF,TRBJ1-2,TRBV23-1,TRBD1,.
TGCGCCAGCAGCCAAGAATACAGCACAGATACGCAGTATTTT,CASSQEYSTDTQYF,TRBJ2-3,TRBV4-3,.,once
TGTGCCAGCACCCCCGATCGAGGCACAGATACGCAGTATTTT,CASTPDRGTDTQYF,TRBJ2-3,TRBV12-3/TRBV12-4,.,.
TGTGCCAGCAGTAAGACAGGCCCGAACACTGAAGCTTTCTTT,CASSKTGPNTEAFF,TRBJ1-1,TRBV12-3/TRBV12-4,.,few